Below are 14 T cell receptor beta chains sequenced from a single sample in a study of cytomegalovirus exposure and HLA in healthy donors. Assay: immunoSEQ multiplex PCR; the TCRdb copy retains only in-frame clones and omits some. The table includes tens of thousands of clones, approximately 95% detected once. Sequencing used PBMCs. These receptors all come from a woman younger than 30 in good health and CMV-seronegative.

Here the CDR3 DNA reads TGCGCCAGCAGCCACCCCAGCGGGAGTGGAGGCAATCAGCCCCAGCATTTT. Amino acid sequence: CASSHPSGSGGNQPQHF. V is TRBV4-1 and J is TRBJ1-5; D is uncertain. CDR1 and CDR2 (germline): MGHRA, YSYEKL. The CDR3 sequence is 17 residues long. Trimming removed 3 bases at V and 2 bases at J, with 17 bases between.

The chain joins TRBV28 to TRBJ2-7; 7 bases match TRBD2. After removal of 3 bases from V and 6 bases from J, the junction contained 20 bases not matched to a gene. The CDR3 has 18 residues. Germline assignment: CDR1 MDHEN and CDR2 SYDVKM. Here the CDR3 DNA reads TGTGCCAGCAGTTTGTTTCTCGGCGGGAGTTCGTGGCAGCGCGAGCAGTACTTC. This encodes CASSLFLGGSSWQREQYF.

The gene calls are TRBV28 and TRBJ2-2; 8 bases line up with TRBD1. Germline assignment: CDR1 MDHEN and CDR2 SYDVKM. V was clipped by 5 bases and J by 4 bases; unmatched bases: 3. CDR3 length: 14 amino acids. The CDR3 sequence is CASSGTGPTGELFF. CDR3 sequence (DNA): TGTGCCAGCAGTGGGACAGGCCCCACCGGGGAGCTGTTTTTT.

The chain has TRBV7-8 and TRBJ1-2, with 7 bases matching TRBD1. J was trimmed by 6 bases and V by 5 bases; bases with no gene match: 18. CDR1 is SGHVS and CDR2 is FQNEAQ in the germline V gene. The CDR3 is 17 residues long. CDR3 nucleotides: TGTGCCAGCAGCCTAAACCGGGACAGCCCGGCTAGGGATGGCTACACCTTC. It codes for CASSLNRDSPARDGYTF.

The rearrangement links TRBV7-6 to TRBJ1-3, with TRBD1 matching over 9 bases. V shed 0 bases, J shed 4 bases, and the junction held 1 base outside the gene matches. Germline V gene lookup returns CDR1 SGHVS and CDR2 FNYEAQ. CDR3 size: 15 residues. CDR3 coding DNA: TGTGCCAGCAGCTTAGCAGGGACAGGGGGAAACACCATATATTTT. Protein product: CASSLAGTGGNTIYF.

The CDR3 sequence is CASRPTSGGTYEQYF. The CDR3 DNA follows: TGTGCCAGTAGACCGACTAGCGGGGGAACTTACGAGCAGTACTTC. This chain links TRBV19 with TRBJ2-7; TRBD2 agrees at 12 bases. Germline trimming cut 6 bases from V and 4 bases from J; bases unmatched to any gene: 7. From germline, CDR1 is LNHDA and CDR2 SQIVND (reference sequence). The CDR3 sequence is 15 residues long.

The rearrangement joins TRBV6-5 to TRBJ2-2, with D hard to call. Germline V gene data show CDR1 as MNHEY and CDR2 as SVGAGI. Trimming cost V 7 bases and J 2 bases, with 14 bases left between them. This CDR3 contains 15 residues. The CDR3 spells CASTRKPTNTGELFF. DNA of the CDR3: TGTGCCAGCACCAGGAAACCCACTAACACCGGGGAGCTGTTTTTT.

The chain joins TRBV20-1 to TRBJ1-5; D is undetermined. Trimming left V 4 bases short and J 6 bases short, with 7 bases between. This CDR3 spans 11 amino acids. From germline, CDR1 is DFQATT and CDR2 SNEGSKA (reference sequence). Written as DNA, the CDR3 is TGCAGTGCTAAAACCGGTCAGCCCCAGCATTTT. Encoded protein: CSAKTGQPQHF.

CDR3 region: CASSLGNSYGYTF. The CDR3 DNA reads TGCGCCAGCAGCTTGGGGAACAGCTATGGCTACACCTTC. The chain joins TRBV5-1 to TRBJ1-2; no clear D. V was clipped by 0 bases and J by 4 bases, with 7 bases between them. The CDR3 is 13 residues long. Germline lookup yields CDR1 SGHRS and CDR2 YFSETQ.

This rearrangement joins TRBV7-9 to TRBJ2-7, with D perhaps matching TRBD2 (6 bases). In germline, CDR1 is SEHNR, CDR2 FQNEAQ (reference sequence). Trimming left V 3 bases short and J 5 bases short, with 11 bases between. CDR3 length: 13 residues. The CDR3 nucleotides read TGTGCCAGCAGCTTTGGCGGGGCCCACGAGCAGTACTTC. Amino acid sequence: CASSFGGAHEQYF.

The chain is built from TRBV5-1 and TRBJ2-2; the match to TRBD2 covers 9 bases. Looked up from germline, CDR1 is SGHRS and CDR2 is YFSETQ. The CDR3 totals 16 residues. J gave up 5 bases and V 3 bases, and 8 bases lay outside the gene matches. The CDR3: CASSSNAGGRTGELFF. The CDR3 DNA reads TGCGCCAGCAGCTCGAACGCGGGGGGGCGAACCGGGGAGCTGTTTTTT.

This clone was counted a few times. The rearrangement links TRBV6-1 to TRBJ2-7, with D maybe TRBD2 (5 bases). The V and J ends lost 4 bases and 6 bases respectively, with 16 bases between them. The germline V gene has CDR1 MNHNS and CDR2 SASEGT. This CDR3 has 14 residues. DNA of the CDR3: TGTGCCAGCAGTGGGGGTTCCGAGACTACCGAGCAGTACTTC. Its protein product is CASSGGSETTEQYF.

This chain joins TRBV7-2 and TRBJ2-7, with 12 bases identical to TRBD2. V lost 5 bases, J lost 2 bases, and 4 bases stayed unmatched. Germline V gene data show CDR1 as SGHTA and CDR2 as FQGNSA. The CDR3 consists of 15 residues. Here the CDR3 reads CASSVSSGGAYEQYF. As DNA, the CDR3 is TGTGCCAGCAGCGTGTCTAGCGGGGGGGCCTACGAGCAGTACTTC.

The chain joins TRBV18 to TRBJ2-5; D is perhaps TRBD2 (5 bases). Germline V CDR1 and CDR2: KGHSH, LQKENI. Trimming cost V 1 base and J 4 bases, with 7 bases left between them. CDR3 size: 13 residues. The CDR3 coding sequence is TGTGCCAGCTCACCACGGGCGGGAGAGACCCAGTACTTC. Its protein product is CASSPRAGETQYF. Filled out from reference TRBV18 and TRBJ2-5, the complete variable domain reads NAGVMQNPRHLVRRRGQEARLRCSPMKGHSHVYWYRQLPEEGLKFMVYLQKENIIDESGMPKERFSAEFPKEGPSILRIQQVVRGDSAAYFCASSPRAGETQYFGPGTRLLVL.